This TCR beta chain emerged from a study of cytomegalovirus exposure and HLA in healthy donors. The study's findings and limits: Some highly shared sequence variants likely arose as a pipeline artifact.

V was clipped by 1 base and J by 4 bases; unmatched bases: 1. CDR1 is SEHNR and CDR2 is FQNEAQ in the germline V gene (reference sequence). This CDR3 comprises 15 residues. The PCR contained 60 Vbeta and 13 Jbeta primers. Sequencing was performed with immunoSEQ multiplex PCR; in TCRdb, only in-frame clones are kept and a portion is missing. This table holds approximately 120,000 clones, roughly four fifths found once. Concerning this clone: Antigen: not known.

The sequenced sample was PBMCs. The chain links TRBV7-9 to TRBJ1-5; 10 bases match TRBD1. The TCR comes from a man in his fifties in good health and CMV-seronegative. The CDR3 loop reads CASSLGGQGNQPQHF. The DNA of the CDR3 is TGTGCCAGCAGCTTAGGGGGACAGGGGAATCAGCCCCAGCATTTT.